This TCR beta chain appears in the sequencing data of a study of T cells in localized non-small cell lung cancer (dated by TCRdb to 2018 to 2021). Concerning the study at large: The study analyzed T cell repertoires of about 230 early-stage NSCLC patients, comparing tumors and uninvolved tumor-adjacent lungs. All 240 or so NSCLC patients in the cohort were treatment-naive and had localized lung tumors that were resected. NSCLC patients had a mean age of approximately 66 years, and more than 120 were male and over 85 female. General study outcomes and caveats: Because the study design was exploratory, TCR variables were selected using unadjusted p-values without false-discovery rate correction. Higher T cell density in blood was associated with longer overall survival, whereas higher clonality in adjacent lung was associated with shorter survival. Uninvolved tumor-adjacent lung showed the highest T cell clonality, higher than tumor, which suggests more focused antigenic responses in the uninvolved tumor-adjacent lung. Because multi-region tumor sequencing was not done, intratumor heterogeneity could not be ruled out. Of the top 100 tumor clones, a median of approximately 60 were detected in paired uninvolved adjacent lung; some 28 were also among that lung's top 100.

At diagnosis, tumor, uninvolved tumor-adjacent lung and peripheral blood were collected and then preserved as a mix of FFPE and fresh-frozen material. TCR beta CDR3 regions were sequenced from DNA using the immunoSEQ Assay. The source study handled its data this way. To compute T cell density, TCR beta template counts were normalized to usable DNA, which was estimated by amplifying housekeeping genes. Richness was estimated with the preseqR package, extrapolating to 400,000 templates for PBMC samples and 120,000 templates for tissue samples. Clonality was taken to be one minus Pielou's evenness. Tissue-enriched TCRs were identified through differential abundance testing performed on productive amino-acid clonotypes, with a minimum total count of 5 and an alpha of 0.1. Repertoire overlap between compartments was quantified with the Jaccard Index and Morisita Overlap Index. GLIPH clustered TCR beta CDR3s with public tetramer-defined viral CDR3s; viral motifs required at least three viral sequences plus V-gene enrichment. In TCRdb, the immuneACCESS table is reduced to in-frame sequences with V and J assigned. These tables do not hold every clone; where another copy was compared, an unresolved V gene accounts for under half, and the others remain unexplained. V and J calls and clone size are those listed in that table; D and trimming were worked out from the DNA. A total of 1,500 to 2,000 clones appear in this sample, 24% of them only once. The ten top clones hold about 15% of the sample.

By share, this clone ranks as large (0.1 to 1%). The clone's antigen remains unknown. No much larger clone is present one base from it, and per-base qualities are unavailable. For this chain, trimming is 3 bases at the V end and 9 bases at the J end, and the number of junction bases without a gene match is 3. From the cysteine up to the phenylalanine, the CDR3 has a length of 13 residues. The retained sequence is limited to the CDR3, 39 bases, with the frame set at the first base. Sequences WSHSY (CDR1) and SAAADI (CDR2) are obtained from the germline V gene. The sequenced sample was lung tumor tissue, obtained before any cancer treatment. This chain joins TRBV10-2 to TRBJ2-1; TRBD2 matches 9 bases in the middle. The sequence was obtained from an older female donor with stage II squamous cell lung carcinoma. Here is the DNA: TGCGCCAGCAGTGACGGGACTAGCAGTGAGCAGTTCTTC. This encodes CASSDGTSSEQFF.